These T cell receptor beta chains were read from a single sample in a study of blood T cell repertoires in COVID-19. The repertoire was sequenced with immunoSEQ multiplex PCR; TCRdb's copy has only in-frame clones and lacks some. The sample lists roughly 260,000 clones, roughly nine tenths occurring once. Sequenced material: PBMCs or T cells enriched from blood (not recorded which). The receptors shown here come from a human donor in a cohort exposed to, infected with or recovered from COVID-19 (not recorded which). The donor label of this sample is uncertain. Each CDR3 is given with its conserved first and last residue. The D gene is left open where the match is weak. Clone size is shown for a subset of rows, as once, few, many or a class of expanded clone.

clone_size | j_call | v_call | d_call | cdr3_aa | cdr3_nt
- | TRBJ1-1 | TRBV6-2/TRBV6-3 | TRBD1 | CASSWGQVMNTEAFF | TGTGCCAGCAGTTGGGGACAGGTCATGAACACTGAAGCTTTCTTT
- | TRBJ1-1 | TRBV6-5 | - | CASSYGGRGTEAFF | TGTGCCAGCAGTTATGGTGGCCGGGGGACTGAAGCTTTCTTT
- | TRBJ1-2 | TRBV5-8 | - | CASSLEGVGYTF | TGTGCCAGCAGCTTGGAAGGGGTTGGCTACACCTTC
- | TRBJ2-7 | TRBV30 | - | CAWSAGVGEQYF | TGTGCCTGGAGTGCGGGGGTCGGCGAGCAGTACTTC
- | TRBJ1-1 | TRBV19 | - | CASSAGGGGTEAFF | TGTGCCAGTAGTGCTGGGGGCGGGGGCACTGAAGCTTTCTTT
- | TRBJ1-4 | TRBV18 | - | CASSPSGVLNEKLFF | TGTGCCAGCTCACCTTCAGGGGTTCTCAATGAAAAACTGTTTTTT
- | TRBJ2-3 | TRBV19 | TRBD2 | CASSGLAGALADTQYF | TGTGCCAGTAGTGGGTTAGCGGGGGCCTTGGCAGATACGCAGTATTTT
- | TRBJ2-7 | TRBV6-2/TRBV6-3 | TRBD1 | CASSYSWDRPSYEQYF | TGTGCCAGCAGTTACTCCTGGGACAGGCCATCCTACGAGCAGTACTTC
few | TRBJ1-3 | TRBV19 | TRBD1 | CASSAGTGEHGNTIYF | TGTGCCAGTAGCGCCGGAACAGGGGAACATGGAAACACCATATATTTT
- | TRBJ1-4 | TRBV7-2 | - | CASSLGGFNEKLFF | TGTGCCAGCAGCTTAGGGGGCTTTAATGAAAAACTGTTTTTT
- | TRBJ1-5 | TRBV6-1 | TRBD1 | CASSESLIGGGQGQGNQPQHF | TGTGCCAGCAGTGAATCTTTGATAGGGGGGGGACAGGGACAAGGCAATCAGCCCCAGCATTTT
- | TRBJ2-3 | TRBV19 | - | CASSMTASSTDTQYF | TGTGCCAGTAGTATGACAGCTTCTAGCACAGATACGCAGTATTTT
- | TRBJ1-2 | TRBV6-5 | - | CASSGQQLYGYTF | TGTGCCAGCAGCGGCCAACAGCTCTATGGCTACACCTTC
- | TRBJ1-5 | TRBV19 | TRBD1 | CASSRQGLGNQPQHF | TGTGCCAGTAGTCGACAGGGGTTGGGCAATCAGCCCCAGCATTTT
- | TRBJ1-6 | TRBV2 | TRBD1 | CASTRDRGYNSPLHF | TGTGCCAGCACCAGGGACAGGGGTTATAATTCACCCCTCCACTTT
- | TRBJ1-2 | TRBV29-1 | - | CSVATGRGLGGYTF | TGCAGCGTCGCGACAGGCAGGGGCCTCGGAGGCTACACCTTC
- | TRBJ2-2 | TRBV7-6 | TRBD2 | CASSLETSGGNTGELFF | TGTGCCAGCAGCTTAGAGACTAGCGGGGGGAACACCGGGGAGCTGTTTTTT
- | TRBJ1-1 | TRBV19 | - | CASSTRGRMNTEAFF | TGTGCCAGTAGTACTAGAGGTAGGATGAACACTGAAGCTTTCTTT
- | TRBJ2-5 | TRBV19 | TRBD1 | CASSIPGGRETQYF | TGTGCCAGTAGTATTCCAGGGGGTCGGGAGACCCAGTACTTC
- | TRBJ1-1 | TRBV15 | - | CATSRDPTHTEAFF | TGTGCCACCAGCAGAGATCCTACGCACACTGAAGCTTTCTTT
- | TRBJ2-7 | TRBV4-2 | - | CASSQEGGSAASSYEQYF | TGTGCCAGCAGCCAAGAGGGTGGCTCTGCGGCCAGCTCCTACGAGCAGTACTTC
- | TRBJ2-7 | TRBV12-3/TRBV12-4 | TRBD1 | CASSGTVSYEQYF | TGTGCCAGCAGCGGGACAGTTTCCTACGAGCAGTACTTC
- | TRBJ1-2 | TRBV7-2 | TRBD1 | CASSYAQGGGYTF | TGTGCCAGCAGCTATGCGCAGGGGGGAGGCTACACCTTC
- | TRBJ2-3 | TRBV6-5 | TRBD2 | CASSYSSGGDTDTQYF | TGTGCCAGCAGTTACTCGTCGGGGGGGGACACAGATACGCAGTATTTT
- | TRBJ1-2 | TRBV5-1 | TRBD1 | CASSLTGDPSYGYTF | TGCGCCAGCAGCTTAACAGGGGATCCCAGCTATGGCTACACCTTC
- | TRBJ1-1 | TRBV18 | - | CASSPLSRDTEAFF | TGTGCCAGCTCACCACTGAGCAGGGACACTGAAGCTTTCTTT
- | TRBJ1-5 | TRBV7-8 | - | CASSLGGGVQPQHF | TGTGCCAGCAGCTTAGGCGGGGGTGTACAGCCCCAGCATTTT
once | TRBJ2-7 | TRBV10-3 | - | CAISDSGRPYEQYF | TGTGCCATCAGTGATTCAGGGCGCCCCTACGAGCAGTACTTC
once | TRBJ2-3 | TRBV5-6 | - | CASSQTDTQYF | TGTGCCAGCAGCCAAACAGATACGCAGTATTTT
- | TRBJ1-2 | TRBV6-5 | - | CASSRGANYGYTF | TGTGCCAGCAGCAGGGGTGCCAACTATGGCTACACCTTC
- | TRBJ1-2 | TRBV30 | - | CACNGYTF | TGTGCCTGCAATGGCTACACCTTC
- | TRBJ1-3 | TRBV19 | - | CASSIQPRAGNTIYF | TGTGCCAGTAGTATACAACCCAGGGCTGGAAACACCATATATTTT
- | TRBJ1-1 | TRBV9 | TRBD1 | CASSGGTGGEAFF | TGTGCCAGCAGCGGGGGGACAGGGGGCGAAGCTTTCTTT
- | TRBJ2-3 | TRBV4-2 | TRBD2 | CASSPSAGGPGDTQYF | TGTGCCAGCAGCCCCTCAGCGGGGGGGCCGGGAGATACGCAGTATTTT
- | TRBJ2-1 | TRBV10-3 | TRBD2 | CAIAGGTNSYNEQFF | TGTGCCATCGCCGGGGGGACGAACTCCTACAATGAGCAGTTCTTC
- | TRBJ1-3 | TRBV12-3/TRBV12-4 | - | CASQRSSGNTIYF | TGTGCCAGCCAGCGGAGCTCTGGAAACACCATATATTTT
once | TRBJ2-5 | TRBV2 | - | CASSETREETQYF | TGTGCCAGCAGTGAGACTAGAGAAGAGACCCAGTACTTC
- | TRBJ2-1 | TRBV27 | - | CASSLGGLYNEQFF | TGTGCCAGCAGTTTAGGGGGGTTATACAATGAGCAGTTCTTC
- | TRBJ2-7 | TRBV7-6 | TRBD1 | CASSRGTGDYEQYF | TGTGCCAGCAGCCGTGGGACAGGGGACTACGAGCAGTACTTC
- | TRBJ1-2 | TRBV19 | - | CASSMKTAYGYTF | TGTGCCAGTAGTATGAAGACAGCCTATGGCTACACCTTC
- | TRBJ1-4 | TRBV7-9 | - | CASSEDRRTNEKLFF | TGTGCCAGCAGCGAAGACAGGAGAACTAATGAAAAACTGTTTTTT
- | TRBJ1-1 | TRBV14 | - | CASSQRLYGEAFF | TGTGCCAGCAGCCAAAGATTGTACGGTGAAGCTTTCTTT
- | TRBJ2-1 | TRBV2 | TRBD2 | CASSPALGLAGEEQFF | TGTGCCAGCAGTCCCGCTCTCGGACTAGCGGGGGAAGAGCAGTTCTTC
- | TRBJ1-3 | TRBV6-5 | - | CASKENFFSGNTIYF | TGTGCCAGCAAGGAGAACTTTTTCTCTGGAAACACCATATATTTT
- | TRBJ2-5 | TRBV25-1 | - | CASSEYGRGVAQETQYF | TGTGCCAGCAGTGAATATGGGCGCGGGGTGGCCCAAGAGACCCAGTACTTC
- | TRBJ1-2 | TRBV2 | - | CASSSGEVGGYTF | TGTGCCAGCAGTTCAGGGGAAGTAGGGGGCTACACCTTC
- | TRBJ1-4 | TRBV7-9 | TRBD1 | CASSLGQTINEKLFF | TGTGCCAGCAGCCTGGGACAGACAATTAATGAAAAACTGTTTTTT
- | TRBJ2-7 | TRBV10-1 | TRBD1 | CASSGDRDEQYF | TGCGCCAGCAGTGGGGACAGGGACGAGCAGTACTTC
- | TRBJ1-6 | TRBV5-4 | - | CASSAVNSPLHF | TGTGCCAGCAGCGCGGTGAATTCACCCCTCCACTTT
- | TRBJ1-2 | TRBV29-1 | - | CSVEWGDGYTF | TGCAGCGTTGAGTGGGGGGACGGCTACACCTTC
- | TRBJ2-2 | TRBV7-2 | TRBD2 | CASSPFQGLAAGELFF | TGTGCCAGCAGCCCCTTTCAGGGACTAGCCGCCGGGGAGCTGTTTTTT
- | TRBJ1-4 | TRBV6-5 | TRBD1 | CASRKQGANGEKLFF | TGTGCCAGCAGGAAACAGGGGGCTAATGGTGAAAAACTGTTTTTT
- | TRBJ2-5 | TRBV3-1/TRBV3-2 | TRBD1 | CASSQDLTGAGGETQYF | TGTGCCAGCAGCCAAGACCTGACAGGGGCAGGGGGGGAGACCCAGTACTTC